The 32 T cell receptor beta chains reported below all come from one sample, sequenced in a study of control samples from healthy donors and cancer patients. Only in-frame clones appear in the TCRdb table, and some are missing; sequencing was by immunoSEQ multiplex PCR. The sample yields tens of thousands of clones, less than 85% seen once. Sequenced sample: PBMCs. All receptors come from a man in his sixties or seventies with lung cancer.

The rearrangement uses TRBV5-4 and TRBJ1-2; the D is unclear. Per the germline V gene, CDR1 is SGHNT and CDR2 is YYREEE (reference sequence). V lost 0 bases to trimming and J lost 4 bases, with 4 bases between them. This CDR3 is built from 12 residues. CDR3 sequence reads: CASSLASYGYTF. CDR3 DNA: TGTGCCAGCAGCTTGGCCAGCTATGGCTACACCTTC.

This chain connects TRBV5-4 to TRBJ2-1, with 7 positions matching TRBD1. V dropped 10 bases and J dropped 4; count of bases not matched to a gene: 11. CDR3 length: 14 amino acids. The germline V gene has CDR1 SGHNT and CDR2 YYREEE (reference sequence). The CDR3 nucleotides read TGTGCCCAATTAGGGGGCCCGGGGTACAATGAGCAGTTCTTC. This sequence encodes CAQLGGPGYNEQFF.

This chain uses TRBV28 with TRBJ1-1, with D uncertain. Germline V gene sequence: CDR1 MDHEN, CDR2 SYDVKM. With 4 bases removed from V and 7 bases from J, the gap between germline ends came to 10 bases. The CDR3 has 12 residues. CDR3 protein: CASSYWHDEAFF. The CDR3 bases are TGTGCCAGCAGTTATTGGCACGATGAAGCTTTCTTT. Drawing the rest from reference TRBV28 and TRBJ1-1, the complete variable domain is DVKVTQSSRYLVKRTGEKVFLECVQDMDHENMFWYRQDPGLGLRLIYFSYDVKMKEKGDIPEGYSVSREKKERFSLILESASTNQTSMYLCASSYWHDEAFFGQGTRLTVV.

The chain recombines TRBV11-2 with TRBJ2-3; 16 bases match TRBD2. Looked up from germline, CDR1 is SGHAT and CDR2 is FQNNGV. V lost 5 bases and J lost 3; bases outside the gene matches: 8. CDR3 length: 18 residues. The CDR3 DNA sequence: TGTGCCAGCAGCCCGGGACTAGCGGGGGGGCCAGGAACAGATACGCAGTATTTT. Its translation: CASSPGLAGGPGTDTQYF.

This rearrangement joins TRBV30 to TRBJ1-5, with 9 bases fitting TRBD1. The CDR3 loop spans 14 amino acids. V shed 0 bases and J 7 bases; nucleotides not matched to a gene: 4. Germline CDR1 is GTSNPN and CDR2 is SVGIG (reference sequence). CDR3 sequence (DNA): TGTGCCTGGAGTGTACAGGGGGCTTGGCAGCCCCAGCATTTT. It encodes CAWSVQGAWQPQHF.

The chain has TRBV19 and TRBJ1-1; 9 bases line up with TRBD1. This CDR3 is 18 amino acids long. Per germline, CDR1 LNHDA and CDR2 SQIVND (reference sequence). The V gene end was trimmed by 5 bases and the J gene end by 0 bases; junction bases not matched to a gene: 13. CDR3 coding DNA: TGTGCCAGTAGTTCAAGAGCCGGGACAGGGATCATGAACACTGAAGCTTTCTTT. It encodes CASSSRAGTGIMNTEAFF.

The chain links TRBV10-3 to TRBJ2-7; 8 bases fit TRBD1. Germline loops: CDR1 ENHRY, CDR2 SYGVKD. The CDR3 runs 14 residues. The junction had 6 bases not matched to a gene; V was cut back by 6 bases and J by 2 bases. The CDR3 DNA reads as TGTGCCATCAGCACGACAGGGGCGACCTACGAGCAGTACTTC. Protein: CAISTTGATYEQYF.

The chain couples TRBV28 to TRBJ1-4, with 8 positions matching TRBD1. V was clipped by 2 bases and J by 4 bases; unmatched bases: 3. This CDR3 comprises 15 residues. Germline lookup yields CDR1 MDHEN and CDR2 SYDVKM. The CDR3 region is CASSLPGQVNEKLFF. The DNA for the CDR3 is TGTGCCAGCAGTTTACCGGGACAGGTTAATGAAAAACTGTTTTTT.

The chain is built from TRBV18 and TRBJ1-1; no clear D gene. The V gene's germline CDR1 is KGHSH and CDR2 LQKENI. The CDR3 loop spans 15 amino acids. Trimming pared 1 base from V and 0 bases from J, leaving 9 bases between. CDR3 bases: TGTGCCAGCTCACCACTGACTGGGGTGAACACTGAAGCTTTCTTT. Protein sequence: CASSPLTGVNTEAFF.

The V call is TRBV19, the J call TRBJ2-2, with D unresolved. CDR3 size: 15 residues. The V end was cut by 7 bases, the J end by 2 bases, with 14 bases between. Germline V gene data show CDR1 as LNHDA and CDR2 as SQIVND (reference sequence). In nucleotides, the CDR3 is TGTGCCAGTACCCTCCGATGGGGAAACACCGGGGAGCTGTTTTTT. This gives the protein CASTLRWGNTGELFF.

This clone was counted a single time. The CDR3 nucleotides are TGCGCCAGCAGCTTGAATCCACAGGGAGACACCGGGGAGCTGTTTTTT. Protein product: CASSLNPQGDTGELFF. J is TRBJ2-2 and V is TRBV5-1; D is perhaps TRBD1 (6 bases). The CDR3 is made up of 16 amino acids. Trimming took 1 base from V and 3 from J, leaving 13 bases between them. The germline V gene encodes CDR1 SGHRS and CDR2 YFSETQ.

V and J are TRBV5-5 and TRBJ1-1; D might be TRBD1 (6 bases). CDR1 is SGHKS and CDR2 is YYEKEE in the germline V gene (reference sequence). The CDR3 is 15 amino acids. Trimming took off 1 base at V and 6 bases at J, with 16 bases between the two ends. The CDR3 spells CASSLFQGTDSEAFF. DNA for the CDR3: TGTGCCAGCAGCTTGTTTCAGGGGACTGACTCTGAAGCTTTCTTT.

The V gene is TRBV13, the J gene TRBJ1-3; D uncertain. This CDR3 spans 14 amino acids. Germline assignment: CDR1 PRHDT and CDR2 FYEKMQ (reference sequence). Trimming pared 5 bases from V and 1 base from J, leaving 9 bases between. The CDR3: CASSPRSSGNTIYF. For the CDR3, the DNA is TGTGCCAGCAGCCCCCGGTCGTCTGGAAACACCATATATTTT.

The chain uses TRBV10-2 and TRBJ2-5; 11 nucleotides match TRBD2. The CDR3 spans 15 residues. With V trimmed by 6 bases and J by 1 base, 4 bases remained unmatched. Per germline, CDR1 WSHSY and CDR2 SAAADI. The DNA for the CDR3 is TGCGCCAGCAGCGTAGCGGGGGGGCGCCAAGAGACCCAGTACTTC. Encoded protein: CASSVAGGRQETQYF.

The CDR3 sequence is CASSSYGTEAFF. CDR3 in DNA: TGTGCCAGCAGCTCCTACGGCACTGAAGCTTTCTTT. V is TRBV11-3 and J is TRBJ1-1; D gene uncertain. The CDR3 runs to 12 residues. V was clipped by 4 bases and J by 4 bases, with 7 bases between them. The germline V gene has CDR1 SGHNT and CDR2 YENEEA.

The genes are TRBV20-1 and TRBJ2-7, with D unresolved. The CDR3 consists of 11 residues. The V gene's germline CDR1 is DFQATT and CDR2 SNEGSKA (reference sequence). Deletions cut 4 bases from V and 5 bases from J, with 9 bases between. Written as DNA, the CDR3 is TGCAGTGCTACTGACACGCACGAGCAGTACTTC. Residues: CSATDTHEQYF.

This chain connects TRBV5-4 to TRBJ2-7, with D maybe TRBD2 (5 bases). This CDR3 comprises 14 residues. The germline gives CDR1 SGHNT, CDR2 YYREEE (reference sequence). Between the trimmed V and J ends, which lost 4 bases and 0 bases, there was a span of 11 bases. DNA for the CDR3: TGTGCCAGCAGCCAGCGGACGGGCTCCTACGAGCAGTACTTC. As protein: CASSQRTGSYEQYF.

This clone occurred a few times. This chain joins TRBV7-9 and TRBJ2-7, with 7 bases identical to TRBD2. Germline V CDR1 and CDR2: SEHNR, FQNEAQ (reference sequence). Losses at the gene ends were 7 bases for V and 2 bases for J; bases not matched to a gene: 5. This CDR3 is built from 13 residues. The CDR3 DNA reads as TGTGCCAGCATGGGGAGGGGAGCCTACGAGCAGTACTTC. Translating gives CASMGRGAYEQYF.

The V and J genes are TRBV19 and TRBJ1-6; 9 nucleotides align to TRBD1. V lost 7 bases to trimming and J lost 6 bases; unmatched junction nucleotides: 4. The CDR3 spans 14 residues. Per germline, CDR1 LNHDA and CDR2 SQIVND (reference sequence). The CDR3 nucleotides are TGTGCCAGTACCACGACAGGGGGTAATTCACCCCTCCACTTT. This codes for CASTTTGGNSPLHF.

This clone was detected only once. This chain links TRBV18 with TRBJ2-5, with 7 bases fitting TRBD2. From germline, CDR1 is KGHSH and CDR2 LQKENI. The CDR3 runs 17 residues. V lost 1 base, J lost 4 bases, and 12 bases stayed unmatched. The CDR3 sequence: CASSPLSLAVGGETQYF. CDR3 sequence (DNA): TGTGCCAGCTCACCACTTAGTCTAGCGGTTGGTGGAGAGACCCAGTACTTC.

The chain combines TRBV24-1 with TRBJ1-2, with unresolved D. This CDR3 contains 12 residues. Germline V lookup: CDR1 KGHDR, CDR2 SFDVKD. Trimming removed 4 bases at V and 5 bases at J, with 7 bases between. The CDR3 spells CATSEAWYGYTF. The CDR3 DNA reads as TGTGCCACCAGTGAGGCATGGTATGGCTACACCTTC.

The V gene is TRBV6-6, the J gene TRBJ2-3; TRBD1 or TRBD2 may be the D gene (5 bases each). The V end lost 5 bases, the J end lost 5 bases, and 17 bases lay between the germline ends. This CDR3 contains 15 residues. Germline V CDR1 and CDR2: MNHNY, SVGAGI (reference sequence). The CDR3 region has the DNA TGTGCCAGCAGTCCCGGGACGGTGAGAGGAGATACGCAGTATTTT. This codes for CASSPGTVRGDTQYF.

This chain connects TRBV24-1 to TRBJ1-2, with a possible D match to TRBD1 (5 bases). The germline CDR1 and CDR2 sequences are KGHDR and SFDVKD. V was pared by 4 bases and J by 8 bases, with 19 bases between. The CDR3 runs to 15 residues. CDR3 sequence reads: CATSERGPRGDGYTF. The DNA of the CDR3 is TGTGCCACCAGTGAACGTGGACCGAGGGGAGACGGCTACACCTTC.

V usage is TRBV9 and J usage is TRBJ2-6; 8 bases map to TRBD1. The CDR3 is 18 amino acids. V trimming: 0 bases; J trimming: 3 bases; junction bases outside the gene matches: 8. Germline assignment: CDR1 SGDLS and CDR2 YYNGEE. CDR3 DNA: TGTGCCAGCAGCGTAGGGGGCAGGGGGCATTTTGGGGCCAACGTCCTGACTTTC. Translating it yields CASSVGGRGHFGANVLTF.

V usage is TRBV6-5 and J usage is TRBJ1-3; D possibly corresponds to TRBD1 (5 bases). CDR1 is MNHEY and CDR2 is SVGAGI in the germline V gene. Trimming shortened V by 2 bases and J by 0 bases, and 11 bases separated the two germline ends. The CDR3 runs to 16 residues. The CDR3 DNA sequence: TGTGCCAGCAGTTACGACAGCAAAAGCTCTGGAAACACCATATATTTT. Translated, it gives CASSYDSKSSGNTIYF.

This chain uses TRBV19 with TRBJ2-1; tentatively, D is TRBD1 or TRBD2 (5 bases each). The CDR3 consists of 15 residues. Trimming took off 5 bases at V and 8 bases at J, with 19 bases between the two ends. The germline gives CDR1 LNHDA, CDR2 SQIVND (reference sequence). DNA of the CDR3: TGTGCCAGTAGTGCTCCGGGACGCCCGAGGGATGAGCAGTTCTTC. As protein: CASSAPGRPRDEQFF.

The chain joins TRBV27 to TRBJ1-1; possible D gene TRBD1, 6 bases. CDR1 and CDR2 (germline): MNHEY, SMNVEV (reference sequence). This CDR3 is built from 17 residues. V lost 6 bases and J lost 0, with 20 bases in between. DNA of the CDR3: TGTGCCAGCAGGCCCATTAGGGGGGTAGTACTGAACACTGAAGCTTTCTTT. Protein: CASRPIRGVVLNTEAFF.

The gene calls are TRBV27 and TRBJ1-3, with TRBD1 matching 11 bases. The CDR3 has 15 residues. J gave up 2 bases and V 6 bases, and 3 bases lay outside the gene matches. The V gene's germline CDR1 is MNHEY and CDR2 SMNVEV (reference sequence). CDR3 region: CASRPDRGPGNTIYF. CDR3 DNA sequence: TGTGCCAGCAGGCCGGACAGGGGGCCTGGAAACACCATATATTTT.

This chain connects TRBV28 to TRBJ2-7, with 10 bases aligning to TRBD1. CDR1 is MDHEN, CDR2 SYDVKM, per germline. The junction had 10 bases not matched to a gene; V was cut back by 6 bases and J by 5 bases. CDR3 length: 15 amino acids. CDR3 amino acids: CASRPTGTGVNEQYF. In DNA form, the CDR3 reads TGTGCCAGCAGACCAACCGGGACAGGGGTTAACGAGCAGTACTTC.

The chain combines TRBV6-5 with TRBJ2-7; 9 positions agree with TRBD2. This CDR3 region has 13 residues. Losses at the gene ends were 8 bases for V and 6 bases for J; bases not matched to a gene: 8. Germline V gene lookup returns CDR1 MNHEY and CDR2 SVGAGI. The chain's CDR3 is CASGRLAGLEQYF. CDR3 DNA sequence: TGTGCCAGCGGACGGCTAGCGGGGCTCGAGCAGTACTTC.

The rearrangement uses TRBV11-3 and TRBJ2-2, with D hard to call. The CDR3 runs to 13 residues. V was trimmed by 0 bases and J by 2 bases, leaving 1 base between them. Germline values: CDR1 SGHNT, CDR2 YENEEA. In DNA, the CDR3 is TGTGCCAGCAGCTTAGAAAACACCGGGGAGCTGTTTTTT. Protein sequence: CASSLENTGELFF.

This chain uses TRBV6-6 with TRBJ1-1, with D possibly TRBD1 on 5 matching bases. The CDR3 runs to 16 residues. CDR1 and CDR2 (germline): MNHNY, SVGAGI (reference sequence). V gave up 6 bases and J gave up 4 bases, with 21 bases separating them. CDR3 region: CASSPPGMGRRTEAFF. As DNA, the CDR3 is TGTGCCAGCAGCCCCCCGGGGATGGGGCGCCGCACTGAAGCTTTCTTT.